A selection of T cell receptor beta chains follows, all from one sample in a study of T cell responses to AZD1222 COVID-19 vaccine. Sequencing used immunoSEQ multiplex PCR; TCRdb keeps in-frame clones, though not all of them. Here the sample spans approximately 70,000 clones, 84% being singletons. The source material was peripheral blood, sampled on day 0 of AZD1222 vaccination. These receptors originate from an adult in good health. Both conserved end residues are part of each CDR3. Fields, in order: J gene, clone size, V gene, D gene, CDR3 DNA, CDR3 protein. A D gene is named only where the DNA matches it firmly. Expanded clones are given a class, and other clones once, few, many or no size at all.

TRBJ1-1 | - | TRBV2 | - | TGTGCCAGCAGGTTATTGAACACTGAAGCTTTCTTT | CASRLLNTEAFF
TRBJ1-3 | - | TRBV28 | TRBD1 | TGTGCCAGCAGTTTATGGACAGGGAGCTCTGGAAACACCATATATTTT | CASSLWTGSSGNTIYF
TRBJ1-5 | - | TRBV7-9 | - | TGTGCCAGCGGGGGGCAAGATCAGCCCCAGCATTTT | CASGGQDQPQHF
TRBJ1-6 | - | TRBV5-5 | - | TGTGCCAGCAGCTGGGGGAATTCACCCCTCCACTTT | CASSWGNSPLHF
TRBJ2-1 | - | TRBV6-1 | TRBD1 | TGTGCCAGCAGTGAAGACAGGGGTCGGCTGGATGAGCAGTTCTTC | CASSEDRGRLDEQFF
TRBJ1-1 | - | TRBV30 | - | TGTGCCTGGAGTGTTGGGGGCAGTGAAGCTTTCTTT | CAWSVGGSEAFF
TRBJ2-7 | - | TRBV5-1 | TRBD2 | TGCGCCAGCAGCTTGCCTCCGGGGGGAGCCTACGAGCAGTACTTC | CASSLPPGGAYEQYF
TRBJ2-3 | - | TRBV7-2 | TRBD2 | TGTGCCAGCAGCTTGGCCCTAGCGGGTATCACAGATACGCAGTATTTT | CASSLALAGITDTQYF
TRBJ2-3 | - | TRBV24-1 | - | TGTGCCACCAGTGATTTAGGCGGCGGGACCGGTAATACGCAGTATTTT | CATSDLGGGTGNTQYF
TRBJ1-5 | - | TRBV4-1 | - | TGCGCCAGCAGCCAAGGCACAGCTAGCAATCAGCCCCAGCATTTT | CASSQGTASNQPQHF
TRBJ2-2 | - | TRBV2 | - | TGTGCCAGCAGTGAAACGGGCCCGCACACCGGGGAGCTGTTTTTT | CASSETGPHTGELFF
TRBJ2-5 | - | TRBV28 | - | TGTGCCAGCTGGGGGCACCGGCCCCAAGAGACCCAGTACTTC | CASWGHRPQETQYF
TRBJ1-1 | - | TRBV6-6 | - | TGTGCCAGCACCCAAAATTGGATCGTCGGCACTGAAGCTTTCTTT | CASTQNWIVGTEAFF
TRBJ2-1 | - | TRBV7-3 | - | TGTGCCAGCAGTAAGGGACCCCAGAATGAGCAGTTCTTC | CASSKGPQNEQFF
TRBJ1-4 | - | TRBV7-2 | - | TGTGCCAGCAGCCAACAGAGGGGGGACAATGAAAAACTGTTTTTT | CASSQQRGDNEKLFF
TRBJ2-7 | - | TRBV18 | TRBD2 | TGTGCCAGCTCACCACCCGGGACTAGCGGCTACGAGCAGTACTTC | CASSPPGTSGYEQYF
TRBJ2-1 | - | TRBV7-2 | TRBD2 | TGTGCCAGCAGCTCCGGACTAGCGGGACATGAGCAGTTCTTC | CASSSGLAGHEQFF
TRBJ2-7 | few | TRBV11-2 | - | TGTGCCAGCAGCTTATACTACGAGCAGTACTTC | CASSLYYEQYF
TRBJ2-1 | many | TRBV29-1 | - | TGCAGCGTTTTGCTTATGGACAGCTCCAATGAGCAGTTCTTC | CSVLLMDSSNEQFF
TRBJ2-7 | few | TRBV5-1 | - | TGCGCCAGCAGCTTGAGCTTAGGGGGGGCGAAAATTTCCTACGAGCAGTACTTC | CASSLSLGGAKISYEQYF
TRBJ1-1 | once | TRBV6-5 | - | TGTGCCAGCAGTTACGGGGGCACGAACACTGAAGCTTTCTTT | CASSYGGTNTEAFF
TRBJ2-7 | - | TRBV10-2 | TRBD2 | TGCGCCAGCAGAGAGCGGGGGGCCTACGAGCAGTACTTC | CASRERGAYEQYF
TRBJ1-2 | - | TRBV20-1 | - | TGCAGTGCCGGAGGTAACTATGGCTACACCTTC | CSAGGNYGYTF
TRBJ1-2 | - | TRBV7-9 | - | TGTGCCAGCAGCTTTGGAGGGCACAACTATGGCTACACCTTC | CASSFGGHNYGYTF
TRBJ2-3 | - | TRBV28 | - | TGTGCCAGCAGTCTCCTCCAATTACAGGGCAGGGGCACAGATACGCAGTATTTT | CASSLLQLQGRGTDTQYF
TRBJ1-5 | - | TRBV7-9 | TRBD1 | TGTGCCAGCAGCTCATTGACAGGGAATCAGCCCCAGCATTTT | CASSSLTGNQPQHF
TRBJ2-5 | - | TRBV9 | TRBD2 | TGTGCCAGCACCCGTGGGGCCAGCGGGGGGAGTAGGCAGGAGACCCAGTACTTC | CASTRGASGGSRQETQYF
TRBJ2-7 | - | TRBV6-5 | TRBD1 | TGTGCCAGCCTTTCGCCAGGGGGCATGAGGGAGCAGTACTTC | CASLSPGGMREQYF
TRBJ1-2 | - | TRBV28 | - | TGTGCCAGCAGTTTAGTGGGAACTCTTAACTATGGCTACACCTTC | CASSLVGTLNYGYTF
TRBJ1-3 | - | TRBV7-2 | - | TGTGCCAGCAGCCCTGGAAGGACCATATATTTT | CASSPGRTIYF
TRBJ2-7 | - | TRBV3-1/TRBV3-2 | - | TGTGCCAGCAGCGTGTTAGACGAGCAGTACTTC | CASSVLDEQYF
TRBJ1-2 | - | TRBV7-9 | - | TGTGCCAGCAGCTTAGTCCCCAGGGCTGGGTATGGCTACACCTTC | CASSLVPRAGYGYTF
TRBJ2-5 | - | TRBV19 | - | TGTGCCAGTAGTACGCAGTACCAAGAGACCCAGTACTTC | CASSTQYQETQYF
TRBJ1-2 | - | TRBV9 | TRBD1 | TGTGCCAGCAGCGTAATCGGGACAGGGGATGGCTACACCTTC | CASSVIGTGDGYTF
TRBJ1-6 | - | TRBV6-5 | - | TGTGCCAGTAGGTCCGGGACCGTAAATTCACCCCTCCACTTT | CASRSGTVNSPLHF
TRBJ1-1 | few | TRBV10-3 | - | TGTGCCATCAGCCCTTCATTCAGGGGGAACACTGAAGCTTTCTTT | CAISPSFRGNTEAFF
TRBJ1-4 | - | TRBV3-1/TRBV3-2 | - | TGTGCCAGCAGCCACGGGGGAGATGAAAAACTGTTTTTT | CASSHGGDEKLFF
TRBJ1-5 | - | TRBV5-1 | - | TGCGCCAGCAGCTTGGATGGCAGGGGAGAACCCCAGCATTTT | CASSLDGRGEPQHF
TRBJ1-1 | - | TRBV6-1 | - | TGTGCCAGCAGTGAATTCCGCGGACAGCTTGGAGCTTTCTTT | CASSEFRGQLGAFF
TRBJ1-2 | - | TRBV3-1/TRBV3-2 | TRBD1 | TGTGCCAGCAGCCTAGGGACAGTAAACTATGGCTACACCTTC | CASSLGTVNYGYTF
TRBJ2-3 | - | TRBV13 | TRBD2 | TGTGCCAGCAGCTTGGTTGGGACTAGCGGGGGGCCAGATACGCAGTATTTT | CASSLVGTSGGPDTQYF
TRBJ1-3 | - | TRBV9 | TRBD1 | TGTGCCAGCAGCACGACAGGGGGTGGAAACACCATATATTTT | CASSTTGGGNTIYF
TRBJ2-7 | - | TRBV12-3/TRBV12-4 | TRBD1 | TGTGCCAGCAGTTTGCGGACAGGGGCGCAGTACTTC | CASSLRTGAQYF
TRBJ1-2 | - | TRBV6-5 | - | TGTGCCAGCAGTACAGCGGACACTTATGGCTACACCTTC | CASSTADTYGYTF
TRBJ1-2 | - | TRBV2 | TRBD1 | TGTGCCAGCAGTGAGGGGACAGACTATGGCTACACCTTC | CASSEGTDYGYTF